This TCR beta chain comes out of a study of blood T cell repertoires in acute mononucleosis (dated by TCRdb to about 2020). Study-wide context: Convalescent samples, representing the memory response, were collected 5 to 8 months after the acute presentation. A mean blood EBV load of 3.8 log10 genome copies per million B cells was observed during acute infection, and a mean blood EBV load of around 2.6 was observed at convalescence.

Counted from cysteine to phenylalanine, this CDR3 has 17 amino acids. Only the CDR3 portion is preserved as DNA: 51 bases, with reading frame beginning at the first base. CDR1 and CDR2, looked up from the germline V gene, are MDHEN and SYDVKM. What the authors observed across the whole study: The cohort comprised only a few donors, so group averages rested on very few individuals. Low acute-to-convalescent clonotype overlap might partly reflect sampling error, because only a fraction of each donor's blood was analyzed. Although only approximately 10% of unique acute clonotypes carried over into convalescence, these persisting clonotypes made up most of the response, and the remainder were seemingly replaced by new, diverse de novo clonotypes. GLC-BM selection appeared to involve both chains, including public TCRbeta motifs on BV14-BJ2 and BV20-BJ1 alongside a TCRalpha motif on AV5-AJ31.

A remark on this clone: A single base is all that separates this from a far larger clone, so a read error is likely.

Taken with the paper, the label for time point translates to: convalescence about 6 months (5-8 months) after acute presentation (visit 7). CD8 T cell responses to two immunodominant EBV epitopes, BRLF1 109 (YVL-BR) and BMLF1 280 (GLC-BM), were tracked in the study over primary infection. Primary EBV infection was taken to be indicated by a positive serum heterophile antibody test and EBV viral capsid antigen-specific IgM. Total CD8 T cells were first enriched from PBMCs by magnetic positive selection (MACS). A FACSAria III was used to sort live CD3+ CD8+ tetramer+ cells to over 90% purity. A PE-conjugated tetramer loaded with the BMLF1 280-288 peptide was used to sort the cells. At both acute infection and convalescence, EBV epitope-specific CD8 T cells were tetramer-sorted, and the TCR repertoires of those cells were deep-sequenced directly ex vivo. The donors were three individuals between about 18 and 30 years old who had clinical acute infectious mononucleosis along with laboratory evidence of primary EBV infection. Heparinized peripheral blood was collected when donors presented clinically with mononucleosis symptoms and again about 6 months afterward. PBMCs were isolated by Ficoll-Paque density gradient centrifugation.

Total RNA from at least 9,500 sorted tetramer+ CD8 T cells was reverse transcribed into cDNA for TCR profiling. CDR3 regions were PCR-amplified with primers annealing to V and J regions, and unique molecular identifiers were added to track templates. TCRalpha and TCRbeta chains were profiled using the immunoSEQ platform, including its sequencing and error-correction standards. Regarding the original processing steps: Clonal copy numbers were corrected for sequencing and PCR errors, and IMGT conventions were followed to define CDR3s. Analysis was restricted to productive rearrangements and performed with immunoSEQ Analyzer versions 2.0 and 3.0, while gene-pairing frequencies underwent further processing in Microsoft Excel. Circos plots were used to visualize V-J pairings, and MEME plus a custom motifSearch program were used to find CDR3 motifs. The probability of generation of TCR sequences was calculated using the OLGA algorithm. Clonotypes seen at both visits were called persistent; those seen only acutely were nonpersistent; those seen only at convalescence were de novo. A public TCR was defined as an amino acid clonotype used by more than one donor. As stored in TCRdb, this immuneACCESS dataset retains in-frame rearrangements with V and J assigned. A fraction of the clones does not appear; measured against another copy, unresolved V genes explain less than half of the discrepancy, and the remainder lacks a known reason. D and trimming come from the DNA, and the V and J calls and clone size come from that table. This sample holds about 1,700 clones; less than 25% were observed only once. The top ten clones comprise roughly 23% of the sample.

The TCR sequence derives from a young woman with infectious mononucleosis caused by EBV. The sequences come from EBV GLC epitope tetramer+ CD8+ T cells sorted from PBMCs, collected during convalescence from infectious mononucleosis. The cell subset or site label here, explained by the study, means: CD8 T cells binding tetramer with EBV BMLF1 280-288 peptide (GLC-BM). Here the chain combines TRBV28 and TRBJ2-1; 12 central bases correspond to TRBD2. The CDR3 here reads CASSLGLAGRSYNEQFF. The sequenced DNA is TGCGCCAGCAGCCTAGGACTAGCGGGGCGCTCCTACAATGAGCAGTTCTTC.